What follows are 27 T cell receptor beta chains derived from one specimen sequenced in a study of shared clonotypes between healthy human individuals. Positively selected for CCR7, the CD45RO-negative cells used as naive CD8 cells excluded terminally differentiated effector memory CD45RA+ cells. The method was immunoSEQ multiplex PCR; TCRdb's version includes in-frame clones alone and lacks a portion of them. The data show about 2.1 million clones, approximately 92% seen once. Sequencing used naive CD8+ T cells from PBMCs. The receptor set was obtained from a man in his late teens or twenties in good health. Some clones in this sample may be carry-over from other donors' samples.

The CDR3 sequence is CASSIWSINQPQHF. CDR3 nucleotide sequence: TGTGCCAGTAGTATTTGGTCGATTAATCAGCCCCAGCATTTT. The chain has TRBV19 and TRBJ1-5; D gene unclear. CDR3 length: 14 residues. Germline V CDR1 and CDR2: LNHDA, SQIVND (reference sequence). V was shortened by 3 bases and J by 4 bases, with 10 bases between the two germline ends. The whole variable domain, remainder taken from reference TRBV19 and TRBJ1-5, is DGGITQSPKYLFRKEGQNVTLSCEQNLNHDAMYWYRQDPGQGLRLIYYSQIVNDFQKGDIAEGYSVSREKKESFPLTVTSAQKNPTAFYLCASSIWSINQPQHFGDGTRLSIL.

As DNA, the CDR3 is TGCGCCAGCAGCTTGGGGGAGCGGGGACGCTCCTACAATGAGCAGTTCTTC. As protein: CASSLGERGRSYNEQFF. V is TRBV5-1 and J is TRBJ2-1; TRBD2 agrees at 7 bases. Germline CDR1 reads SGHRS; CDR2 reads YFSETQ. V gave up 0 bases and J gave up 0 bases; unmatched junction bases: 6. The CDR3 runs 17 residues.

The rearrangement uses TRBV29-1 and TRBJ2-7; D perhaps matches TRBD2 (5 bases). Looked up from germline, CDR1 is SQVTM and CDR2 is ANQGSEA. The CDR3 is made up of 14 amino acids. V was cut by 1 base and J by 7 bases, with 17 bases left in between. In DNA, the CDR3 is TGCAGCGTTGAAGGGGTACTCCAAAGAGGGGAGCAGTACTTC. This codes for CSVEGVLQRGEQYF.

The CDR3 loop is CASSESRTGDYGYTF. The DNA for the CDR3 is TGCGCCAGCAGTGAGTCCAGGACAGGGGACTATGGCTACACCTTC. The rearrangement uses TRBV10-1 and TRBJ1-2, with 9 bases lining up with TRBD1. Germline V gene sequence: CDR1 WNHNN, CDR2 SYGVQD (reference sequence). This CDR3 has 15 residues. V lost 0 bases and J lost 3; bases outside the gene matches: 2.

The rearrangement uses TRBV4-1 and TRBJ1-1; tentative D call: TRBD1 (6 bases). The CDR3 is made up of 16 amino acids. The germline gives CDR1 MGHRA, CDR2 YSYEKL. V lost 4 bases, J lost 0 bases, and 15 bases lay in between. The CDR3 reads CASSLGVGTLNTEAFF. The CDR3 DNA reads as TGCGCCAGCAGCCTTGGGGTCGGGACACTGAACACTGAAGCTTTCTTT.

The rearrangement links TRBV7-3 to TRBJ2-7; no firm D call. Germline V lookup: CDR1 SGHTA, CDR2 FQGTGA. V was shortened by 5 bases and J by 0 bases, with 8 bases between the two germline ends. This CDR3 is built from 13 residues. CDR3 amino acids: CASSVGLSYEQYF. The CDR3 DNA reads as TGTGCCAGCAGCGTCGGGCTCTCCTACGAGCAGTACTTC.

CDR3 nucleotide sequence: TGTGCCAGCAGTTTAAGTTCAGGGTCGGGGACCCGCTATGGCTACACCTTC. Its protein product is CASSLSSGSGTRYGYTF. The chain has TRBV27 and TRBJ1-2; D may be TRBD1 (5 bases). CDR1 MNHEY and CDR2 SMNVEV come from the germline V gene (reference sequence). The V end was cut by 2 bases, the J end by 4 bases, with 20 bases between. The CDR3 loop spans 17 amino acids.

The chain recombines TRBV7-9 with TRBJ2-5, with D unresolved. V was trimmed by 6 bases and J by 0 bases, leaving 17 bases between them. This CDR3 is built from 16 residues. CDR1 SEHNR and CDR2 FQNEAQ come from the germline V gene (reference sequence). The CDR3 loop is CASRPPGPSYQETQYF. In DNA form, the CDR3 reads TGTGCCAGCAGACCGCCCGGGCCCTCGTACCAAGAGACCCAGTACTTC.

As for this clone: This CDR3 is also generated by other DNA sequences in the sample. This sequence joins TRBV5-1 and TRBJ2-1; TRBD1 matches at 7 bases. CDR3 length equals 12 residues. V shed 0 bases, J shed 10 bases, and the junction held 1 base outside the gene matches. The germline gives CDR1 SGHRS, CDR2 YFSETQ. The CDR3 protein is CASSLVGGEQFF. For the CDR3, the DNA is TGCGCCAGCAGCTTGGTAGGGGGCGAGCAGTTCTTC.

The V call is TRBV7-8, the J call TRBJ1-1, with D possibly matching TRBD1 (6 bases). The germline V gene has CDR1 SGHVS and CDR2 FQNEAQ. Trimming left V 3 bases short and J 1 base short, with 18 bases between. The CDR3 loop spans 17 amino acids. CDR3 nucleotide sequence: TGTGCCAGCAGCTTGTTACCGGGACATCCATCGAACACTGAAGCTTTCTTT. Its protein is CASSLLPGHPSNTEAFF.

The V gene is TRBV11-2, the J gene TRBJ2-1; D uncertain. The CDR3 contains 14 residues. V was clipped by 1 base and J by 6 bases, with 10 bases between them. CDR1 and CDR2 (germline): SGHAT, FQNNGV. The CDR3 nucleotides are TGTGCCAGCAGCTTAGTCGGCGCCGGCAATGAGCAGTTCTTC. Translating it yields CASSLVGAGNEQFF.

A note on this clone: The sample holds other DNA sequences that translate to the same CDR3. This chain joins TRBV30 and TRBJ2-7; D gene uncertain. Germline V CDR1 and CDR2: GTSNPN, SVGIG (reference sequence). The CDR3 is 11 amino acids. Trimming left V 2 bases short and J 5 bases short, with 7 bases between. The CDR3 sequence is CAWSLGNEQYF. CDR3 DNA: TGTGCCTGGAGTTTGGGAAACGAGCAGTACTTC.

V gene TRBV9 combines with J gene TRBJ2-7; 10 positions match TRBD2. The CDR3 contains 16 residues. Germline CDR1 SGDLS, CDR2 YYNGEE. V gave up 0 bases and J gave up 4 bases; unmatched junction bases: 7. In DNA form, the CDR3 reads TGTGCCAGCAGCGTAGATCCCTCTAGCGGGAGTTACGAGCAGTACTTC. It codes for CASSVDPSSGSYEQYF.

The V gene is TRBV10-2, the J gene TRBJ2-5; perhaps D is TRBD1 or TRBD2 (5 bases each). The CDR3 is 14 residues long. From germline, CDR1 is WSHSY and CDR2 SAAADI. Trimming stripped 7 bases from V and 0 bases from J, with 12 bases between. The CDR3 is CASMGRGYQETQYF. CDR3 nucleotides: TGCGCCAGCATGGGACGAGGGTACCAAGAGACCCAGTACTTC.

In the case of this clone: The sample has other DNA sequences that encode this CDR3 too. CDR3 DNA sequence: TGTGCCAGCAGCGCCAGCTCCTACAATGAGCAGTTCTTC. It translates to CASSASSYNEQFF. The genes are TRBV9 and TRBJ2-1, with D unresolved. The CDR3 spans 13 residues. The V end was cut by 3 bases, the J end by 0 bases, with 4 bases between. CDR1 is SGDLS, CDR2 YYNGEE, per germline.

This clone showed up just once. V usage is TRBV5-1 and J usage is TRBJ2-7, with D maybe TRBD2 (6 bases). Trimming shortened V by 2 bases and J by 5 bases, and 14 bases separated the two germline ends. The CDR3 totals 14 residues. Germline-derived CDR1 and CDR2 are SGHRS and YFSETQ. CDR3 bases: TGCGCCAGCAGCTTCGGTCGGGAGCTGGACGAGCAGTACTTC. Protein product: CASSFGRELDEQYF.

The chain's CDR3 is CASSLKGSRAYEQYF. CDR3 nucleotides: TGTGCCAGCAGTTTAAAAGGTAGCAGAGCCTACGAGCAGTACTTC. This chain uses TRBV28 with TRBJ2-7; D is unclear. CDR1 and CDR2 from the germline V gene are MDHEN and SYDVKM. The CDR3 loop spans 15 amino acids. V lost 2 bases and J 2 bases, leaving 13 bases between the germline ends.

In the case of this clone: Other DNA sequences of this sample code for an identical CDR3. The chain employs TRBV19 and TRBJ2-7, with a weak D call TRBD2 (6 bases). V shed 6 bases and J shed 3 bases, with 21 bases lying between them. This CDR3 has 16 residues. CDR1 and CDR2 from the germline V gene are LNHDA and SQIVND (reference sequence). The CDR3 DNA reads as TGTGCCAGTAGCCCCGGTTTGACGGGACTGGACTACGAGCAGTACTTC. Translating gives CASSPGLTGLDYEQYF.

The rearrangement uses TRBV29-1 and TRBJ2-1, with 8 positions matching TRBD2. J lost 4 bases, V lost 0 bases, and 5 bases had no gene match. Germline V gene data show CDR1 as SQVTM and CDR2 as ANQGSEA. The CDR3 consists of 15 residues. This chain's CDR3 is CSVEEGGLAYNEQFF. For the CDR3, the DNA is TGCAGCGTTGAAGAAGGCGGACTAGCATACAATGAGCAGTTCTTC.

The chain uses TRBV19 and TRBJ1-5, with D unclear. Germline loops: CDR1 LNHDA, CDR2 SQIVND (reference sequence). V lost 0 bases to trimming and J lost 2 bases, with 11 bases between them. The CDR3 is made up of 16 amino acids. The CDR3 DNA is TGTGCCAGTAGTATAGATCGGGTAAGAGGCAATCAGCCCCAGCATTTT. This gives the protein CASSIDRVRGNQPQHF. Based on the CDR3 plus reference TRBV19 and TRBJ1-5, the full variable domain is DGGITQSPKYLFRKEGQNVTLSCEQNLNHDAMYWYRQDPGQGLRLIYYSQIVNDFQKGDIAEGYSVSREKKESFPLTVTSAQKNPTAFYLCASSIDRVRGNQPQHFGDGTRLSIL.

V and J are TRBV10-1 and TRBJ2-3; TRBD2 matches at 14 bases. Germline values: CDR1 WNHNN, CDR2 SYGVQD (reference sequence). The CDR3 runs to 17 residues. V dropped 0 bases and J dropped 6; count of bases not matched to a gene: 5. The DNA for the CDR3 is TGCGCCAGCAGTGAGTCGACTAGCGGGAGGGCCCGGGATACGCAGTATTTT. Translated: CASSESTSGRARDTQYF.

The chain's CDR3 is CASSYRGLAEYEQYF. CDR3 DNA sequence: TGTGCCAGCAGTTACCGGGGACTAGCGGAATACGAGCAGTACTTC. The chain has TRBV6-6 and TRBJ2-7; 11 bases match TRBD2. The CDR3 extends over 15 amino acids. With 2 bases clipped from V and 4 bases from J, the junction kept 4 bases outside the gene matches. Germline V gene sequence: CDR1 MNHNY, CDR2 SVGAGI (reference sequence).

This clone was picked up a small number of times. The chain carries TRBV29-1 and TRBJ1-4, with no clear D. Germline V lookup: CDR1 SQVTM, CDR2 ANQGSEA. The CDR3 has 12 amino acids. V lost 5 bases, J lost 12 bases, and 16 bases lay in between. The CDR3 here is CSVYSGVSQLFF. The CDR3 DNA follows: TGCAGCGTTTATTCTGGAGTATCCCAACTGTTTTTT.

The chain uses TRBV30 and TRBJ2-1, with D unresolved. Trimming cost V 0 bases and J 2 bases, with 5 bases left between them. Germline CDR1 reads GTSNPN; CDR2 reads SVGIG (reference sequence). This CDR3 is built from 13 residues. The CDR3 sequence: CAWSVLTYNEQFF. CDR3 DNA: TGTGCCTGGAGTGTATTGACCTACAATGAGCAGTTCTTC. Full variable domain (remainder filled in from reference TRBV30 and TRBJ2-1): SQTIHQWPATLVQPVGSPLSLECTVEGTSNPNLYWYRQAAGRGLQLLFYSVGIGQISSEVPQNLSASRPQDRQFILSSKKLLLSDSGFYLCAWSVLTYNEQFFGPGTRLTVL.

The J gene is TRBJ1-4, the V gene TRBV28; D perhaps matches TRBD1 (6 bases). The CDR3 contains 17 residues. CDR1 is MDHEN and CDR2 is SYDVKM in the germline V gene. Trimming removed 2 bases at V and 2 bases at J, with 15 bases between. In DNA form, the CDR3 reads TGTGCCAGCAGTTTAGCAGGGGATGGGTCGACTAATGAAAAACTGTTTTTT. Encoded protein: CASSLAGDGSTNEKLFF. The complete variable domain, with remaining parts taken from reference TRBV28 and TRBJ1-4, reads DVKVTQSSRYLVKRTGEKVFLECVQDMDHENMFWYRQDPGLGLRLIYFSYDVKMKEKGDIPEGYSVSREKKERFSLILESASTNQTSMYLCASSLAGDGSTNEKLFFGSGTQLSVL.

This clone was observed a handful of times. The chain is built from TRBV11-2 and TRBJ2-2; D is unclear. Trimming shortened V by 1 base and J by 8 bases, and 14 bases separated the two germline ends. CDR3 length: 15 amino acids. Germline V gene lookup returns CDR1 SGHAT and CDR2 FQNNGV. CDR3 DNA: TGTGCCAGCAGCTTAGCAGGCCTGGGCGGAGGGGAGCTGTTTTTT. Its protein product is CASSLAGLGGGELFF.

The genes are TRBV5-8 and TRBJ1-5; D might be TRBD1 (5 bases). Germline assignment: CDR1 SGHTS and CDR2 YDEGEE. V was cut by 0 bases and J by 6 bases, with 10 bases left in between. The CDR3 consists of 14 residues. This CDR3 reads CASSLGQSSQPQHF. CDR3 sequence (DNA): TGTGCCAGCAGCTTGGGACAGTCTAGTCAGCCCCAGCATTTT.